The sequence of this T cell receptor (beta chain) was determined in a study of blood T cells in healthy people across ages. Study results and limitations: Getting older went along with TCR beta diversity per million T cells dropping roughly linearly. The study lacked donor CMV status, which possibly confounded expanded clonotype changes. As naive T cell percentage varied, TCR beta diversity correlated strongly with it.

Using a J-beta primer mix together with a sample-barcoded 5' primer, a second PCR was run for roughly 6 to 11 cycles. TCRdb redid the calling of the 5' RACE reads with MiXCR, one entry per CDR3 protein. The profile shows about 970,000 distinct CDR3 sequences, roughly half of them singletons. Turning to this clonotype: What it binds is not known.

The authors extracted at least 5.5 micrograms of total RNA per sample. The CDR3 loop spans 14 amino acids. V gave up 1 base and J gave up 4 bases, with 10 bases separating them. Germline V lookup: CDR1 LGHNA, CDR2 YNFKEQ. Sequencing was carried out using blood. The gene calls are TRBV4-2 and TRBJ2-5; weak D call: TRBD1 (5 bases). This sequence originates from a woman aged 55-69 years in good health. DNA for the CDR3: TGTGCCAGCAGCCAAGTTCAGGGCGTAGAGACCCAGTACTTC. This codes for CASSQVQGVETQYF.